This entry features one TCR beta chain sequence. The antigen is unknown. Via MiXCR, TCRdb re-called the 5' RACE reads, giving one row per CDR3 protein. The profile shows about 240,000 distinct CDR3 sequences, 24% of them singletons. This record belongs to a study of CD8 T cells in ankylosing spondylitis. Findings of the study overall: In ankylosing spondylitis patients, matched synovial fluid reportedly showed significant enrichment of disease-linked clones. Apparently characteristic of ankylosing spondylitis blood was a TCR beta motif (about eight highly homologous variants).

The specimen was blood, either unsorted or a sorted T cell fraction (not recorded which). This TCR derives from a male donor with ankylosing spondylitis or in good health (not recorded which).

The CDR3 here is CATRGQGPADTQYF. In DNA form, the CDR3 reads TGTGCCACCCGCGGACAGGGGCCGGCAGATACGCAGTATTTT. The genes are TRBV10-3 and TRBJ2-3, with TRBD1 matching over 9 bases. From germline, CDR1 is ENHRY and CDR2 SYGVKD. After removal of 10 bases from V and 4 bases from J, the junction contained 9 bases not matched to a gene. The CDR3 length is 14 residues.